This TCR beta chain was recovered during a study of beta chain features in type 1 diabetes. Turning to the study itself: Patient and healthy donor groups were alike in age, gender and cell yields. Investigators examined around 98 million sorted cells across all samples. General study points: Within the patient group, naive, central memory and Treg TCRB repertoires appeared more similar to each other than within healthy donors.

This clone was observed a handful of times. Its target is not known. Of the isolated RNA, all was reverse transcribed, and so the sequenced material was expressed TCRB transcripts. This table comes from immunoSEQ multiplex PCR, and its TCRdb copy is limited to in-frame clones, with some not included. The repertoire has 310,000 or so clones, 7.5% to 9% of them found once; the top ten carry approximately 0.47%. Trimming took 1 base from V and 1 from J, leaving 8 bases between them. CDR1 is SGHAT and CDR2 is FQNNGV in the germline V gene. The CDR3 is 14 residues long. Specimen: central memory CD4+ T cells from blood. The rearrangement uses TRBV11-2 and TRBJ2-7, with no clear D. The sequence was obtained from a woman between 18 and 30 years old in good health. The CDR3 nucleotides read TGTGCCAGCAGCTTAGTCCCTGATTCCTACGAGCAGTACTTC. Translated, it gives CASSLVPDSYEQYF.